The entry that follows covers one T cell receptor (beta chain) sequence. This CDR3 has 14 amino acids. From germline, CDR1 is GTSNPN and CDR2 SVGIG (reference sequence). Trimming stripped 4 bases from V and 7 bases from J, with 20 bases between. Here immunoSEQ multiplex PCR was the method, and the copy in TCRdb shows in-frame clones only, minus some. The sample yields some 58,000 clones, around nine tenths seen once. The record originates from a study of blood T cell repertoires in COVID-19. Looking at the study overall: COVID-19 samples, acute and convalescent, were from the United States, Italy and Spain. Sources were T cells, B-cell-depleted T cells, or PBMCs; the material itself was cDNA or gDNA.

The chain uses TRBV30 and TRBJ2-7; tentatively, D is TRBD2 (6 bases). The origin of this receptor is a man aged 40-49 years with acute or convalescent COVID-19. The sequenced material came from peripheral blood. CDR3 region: CAWTSRVGGREQYF. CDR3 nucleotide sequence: TGTGCCTGGACCTCTAGGGTCGGGGGTAGGGAGCAGTACTTC.